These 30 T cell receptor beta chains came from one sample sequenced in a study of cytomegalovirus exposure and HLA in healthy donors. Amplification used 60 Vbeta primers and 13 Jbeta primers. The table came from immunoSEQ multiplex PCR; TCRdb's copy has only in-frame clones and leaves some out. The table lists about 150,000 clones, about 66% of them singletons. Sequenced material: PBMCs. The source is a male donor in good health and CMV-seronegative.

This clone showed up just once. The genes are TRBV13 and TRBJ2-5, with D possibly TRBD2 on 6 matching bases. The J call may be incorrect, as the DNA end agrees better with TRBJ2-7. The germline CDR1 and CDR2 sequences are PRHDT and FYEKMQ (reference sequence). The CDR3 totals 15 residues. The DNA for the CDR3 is TGTGCCAGCAGCTTATATGGGTCAGCGGGCTACGAGCAGTACTTC. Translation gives CASSLYGSAGYEQYF.

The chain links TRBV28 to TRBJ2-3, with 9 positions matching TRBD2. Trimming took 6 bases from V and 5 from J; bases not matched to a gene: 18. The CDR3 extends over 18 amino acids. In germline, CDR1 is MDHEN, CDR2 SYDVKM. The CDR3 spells CASSTLSGGRGGGDTQYF. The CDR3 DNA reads TGTGCCAGCAGCACTCTAAGCGGGGGGCGGGGCGGTGGAGATACGCAGTATTTT.

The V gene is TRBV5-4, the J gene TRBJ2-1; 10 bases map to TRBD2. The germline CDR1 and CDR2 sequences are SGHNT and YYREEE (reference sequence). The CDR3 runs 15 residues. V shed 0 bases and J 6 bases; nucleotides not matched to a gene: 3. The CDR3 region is CASSLVRTSGNEQFF. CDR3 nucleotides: TGTGCCAGCAGCTTGGTTAGGACTAGCGGCAATGAGCAGTTCTTC.

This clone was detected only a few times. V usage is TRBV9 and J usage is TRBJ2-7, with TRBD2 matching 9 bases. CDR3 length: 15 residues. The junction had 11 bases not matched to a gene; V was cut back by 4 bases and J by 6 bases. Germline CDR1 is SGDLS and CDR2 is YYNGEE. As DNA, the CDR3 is TGTGCCAGCAGCCCTACGGGAGGTAGCGGGGGCGAGCAGTACTTC. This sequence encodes CASSPTGGSGGEQYF.

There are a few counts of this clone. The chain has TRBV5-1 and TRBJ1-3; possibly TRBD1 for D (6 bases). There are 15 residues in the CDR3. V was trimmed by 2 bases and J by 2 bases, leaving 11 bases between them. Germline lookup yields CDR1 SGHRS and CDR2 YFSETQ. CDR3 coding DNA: TGCGCCAGCAGCTTCTCTGGGGGCCCTGGAAACACCATATATTTT. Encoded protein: CASSFSGGPGNTIYF.

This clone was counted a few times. CDR3 DNA sequence: TGTGCCAGTAAAACACAGGTCGACACTGAAGCTTTCTTT. It encodes CASKTQVDTEAFF. The rearrangement links TRBV19 to TRBJ1-1, with D possibly matching TRBD1 (5 bases). CDR1 is LNHDA, CDR2 SQIVND, per germline (reference sequence). V shed 7 bases and J shed 3 bases, with 12 bases lying between them. This CDR3 is 13 amino acids long.

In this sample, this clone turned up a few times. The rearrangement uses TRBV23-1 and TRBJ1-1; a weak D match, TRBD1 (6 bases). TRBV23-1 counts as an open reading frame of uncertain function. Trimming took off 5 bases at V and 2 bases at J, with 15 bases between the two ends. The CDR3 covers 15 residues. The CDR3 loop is CASSYEGQTNTEAFF. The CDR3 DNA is TGCGCCAGCAGTTACGAAGGACAGACCAACACTGAAGCTTTCTTT.

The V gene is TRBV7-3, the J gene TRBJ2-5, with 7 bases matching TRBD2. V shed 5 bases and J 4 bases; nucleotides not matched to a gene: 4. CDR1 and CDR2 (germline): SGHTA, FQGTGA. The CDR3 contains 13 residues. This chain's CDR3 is CASSRGVRETQYF. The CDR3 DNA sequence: TGTGCCAGCAGCCGGGGGGTGCGAGAGACCCAGTACTTC.

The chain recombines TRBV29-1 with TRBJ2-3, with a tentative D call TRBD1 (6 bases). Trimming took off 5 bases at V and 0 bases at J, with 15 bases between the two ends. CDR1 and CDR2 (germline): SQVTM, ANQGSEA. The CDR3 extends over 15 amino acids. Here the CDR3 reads CSVRRTAPSTDTQYF. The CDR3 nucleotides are TGCAGCGTTAGGAGGACAGCCCCTAGCACAGATACGCAGTATTTT.

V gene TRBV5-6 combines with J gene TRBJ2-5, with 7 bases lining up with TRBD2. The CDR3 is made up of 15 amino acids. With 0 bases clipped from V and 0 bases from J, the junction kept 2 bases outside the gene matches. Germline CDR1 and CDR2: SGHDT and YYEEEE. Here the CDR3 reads CASSLVGGYQETQYF. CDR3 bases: TGTGCCAGCAGCTTGGTGGGGGGGTACCAAGAGACCCAGTACTTC.

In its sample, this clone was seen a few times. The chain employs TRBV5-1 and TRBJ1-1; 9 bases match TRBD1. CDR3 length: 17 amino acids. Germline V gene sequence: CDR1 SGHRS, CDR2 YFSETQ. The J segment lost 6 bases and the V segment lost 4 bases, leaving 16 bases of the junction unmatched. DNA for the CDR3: TGCGCCAGCAGCCCTGGACAGGGGTTGTCCCTTAGCCCTGAAGCTTTCTTT. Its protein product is CASSPGQGLSLSPEAFF.

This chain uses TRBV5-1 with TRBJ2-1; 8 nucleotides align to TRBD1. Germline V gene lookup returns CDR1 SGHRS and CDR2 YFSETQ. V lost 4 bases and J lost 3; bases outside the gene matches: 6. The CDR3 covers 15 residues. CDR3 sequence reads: CASSPWTGLYNEQFF. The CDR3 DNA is TGCGCCAGCAGCCCCTGGACAGGGCTCTACAATGAGCAGTTCTTC.

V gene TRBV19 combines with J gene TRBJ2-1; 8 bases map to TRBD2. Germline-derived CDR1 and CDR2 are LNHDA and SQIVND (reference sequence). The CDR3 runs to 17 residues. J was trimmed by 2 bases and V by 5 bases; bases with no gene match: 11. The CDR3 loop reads CASSPTGPGGAYNEQFF. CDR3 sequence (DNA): TGTGCCAGTAGTCCCACGGGGCCCGGGGGGGCCTACAATGAGCAGTTCTTC.

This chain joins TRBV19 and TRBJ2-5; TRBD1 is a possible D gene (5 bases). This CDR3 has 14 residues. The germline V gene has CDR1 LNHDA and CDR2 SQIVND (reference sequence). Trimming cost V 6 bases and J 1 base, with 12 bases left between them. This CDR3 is CASRLRGPQETQYF. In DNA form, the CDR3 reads TGTGCCAGTAGACTTAGGGGCCCCCAAGAGACCCAGTACTTC.

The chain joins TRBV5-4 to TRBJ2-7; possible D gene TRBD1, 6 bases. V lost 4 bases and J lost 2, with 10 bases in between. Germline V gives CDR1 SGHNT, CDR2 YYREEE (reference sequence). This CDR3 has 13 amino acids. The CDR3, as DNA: TGTGCCAGCAGCCAGGGGTGGGCCTACGAGCAGTACTTC. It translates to CASSQGWAYEQYF.

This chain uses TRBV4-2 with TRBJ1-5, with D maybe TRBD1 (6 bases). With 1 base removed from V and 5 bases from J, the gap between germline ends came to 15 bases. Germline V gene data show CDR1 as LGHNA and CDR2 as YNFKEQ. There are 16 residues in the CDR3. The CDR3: CASSQVGVAGDQPQHF. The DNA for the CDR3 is TGTGCCAGCAGCCAAGTTGGCGTGGCAGGGGATCAGCCCCAGCATTTT.

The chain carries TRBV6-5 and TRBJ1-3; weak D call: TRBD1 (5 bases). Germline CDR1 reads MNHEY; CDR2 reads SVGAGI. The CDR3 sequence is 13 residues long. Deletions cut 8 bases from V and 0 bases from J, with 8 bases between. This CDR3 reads CASRTSSGNTIYF. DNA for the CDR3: TGTGCCAGCCGGACATCCTCTGGAAACACCATATATTTT.

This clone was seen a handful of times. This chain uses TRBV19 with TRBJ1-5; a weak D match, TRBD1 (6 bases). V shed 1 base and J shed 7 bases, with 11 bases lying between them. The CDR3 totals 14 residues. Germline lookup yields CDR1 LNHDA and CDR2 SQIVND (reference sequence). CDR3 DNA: TGTGCCAGTAGTATAGTCGCAGGGGAACAGCCCCAGCATTTT. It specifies CASSIVAGEQPQHF.

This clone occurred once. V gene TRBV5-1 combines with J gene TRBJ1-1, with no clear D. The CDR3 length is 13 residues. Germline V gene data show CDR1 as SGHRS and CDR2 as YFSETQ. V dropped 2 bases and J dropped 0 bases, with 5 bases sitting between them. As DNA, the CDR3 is TGCGCCAGCAGCTTTAGAGTGAACACTGAAGCTTTCTTT. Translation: CASSFRVNTEAFF. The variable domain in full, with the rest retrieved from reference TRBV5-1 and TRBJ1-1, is KAGVTQTPRYLIKTRGQQVTLSCSPISGHRSVSWYQQTPGQGLQFLFEYFSETQRNKGNFPGRFSGRQFSNSRSEMNVSTLELGDSALYLCASSFRVNTEAFFGQGTRLTVV.

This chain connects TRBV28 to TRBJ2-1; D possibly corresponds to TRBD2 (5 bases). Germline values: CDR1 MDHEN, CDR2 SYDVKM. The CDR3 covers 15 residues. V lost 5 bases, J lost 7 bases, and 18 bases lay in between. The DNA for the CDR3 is TGTGCCAGCAGTCCTCCGGAGGAGATACGAAATGAGCAGTTCTTC. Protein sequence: CASSPPEEIRNEQFF.

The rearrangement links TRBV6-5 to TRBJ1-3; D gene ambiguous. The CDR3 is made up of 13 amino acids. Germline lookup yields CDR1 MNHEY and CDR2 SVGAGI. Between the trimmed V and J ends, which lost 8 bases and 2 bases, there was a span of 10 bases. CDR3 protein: CASSRVTGNTIYF. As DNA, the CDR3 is TGTGCCAGCTCGAGGGTGACTGGAAACACCATATATTTT.

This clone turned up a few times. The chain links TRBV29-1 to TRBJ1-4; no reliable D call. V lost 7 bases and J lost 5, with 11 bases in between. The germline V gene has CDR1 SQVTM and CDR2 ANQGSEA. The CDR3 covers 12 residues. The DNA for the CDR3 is TGCAGCGCATTAGCGGGGAATGAAAAACTGTTTTTT. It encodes CSALAGNEKLFF.

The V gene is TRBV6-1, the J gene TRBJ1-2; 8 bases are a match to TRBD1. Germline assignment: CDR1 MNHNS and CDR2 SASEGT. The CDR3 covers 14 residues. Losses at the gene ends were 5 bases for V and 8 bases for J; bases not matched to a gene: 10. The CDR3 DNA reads TGTGCCAGCAGTCTCCGGGACAGGAGAGAAGGCTACACCTTC. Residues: CASSLRDRREGYTF.

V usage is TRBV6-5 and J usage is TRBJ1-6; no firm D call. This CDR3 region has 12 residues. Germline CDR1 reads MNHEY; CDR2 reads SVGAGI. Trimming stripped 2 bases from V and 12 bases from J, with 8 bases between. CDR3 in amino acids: CASSYPRGPLHF. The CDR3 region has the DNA TGTGCCAGCAGTTACCCGAGAGGACCCCTCCACTTT.

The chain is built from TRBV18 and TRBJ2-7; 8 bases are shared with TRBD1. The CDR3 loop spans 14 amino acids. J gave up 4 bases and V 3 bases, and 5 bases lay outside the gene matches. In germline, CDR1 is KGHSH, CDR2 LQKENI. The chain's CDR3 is CASSPSRGLYEQYF. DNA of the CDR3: TGTGCCAGCTCACCTTCCAGGGGGCTATACGAGCAGTACTTC.

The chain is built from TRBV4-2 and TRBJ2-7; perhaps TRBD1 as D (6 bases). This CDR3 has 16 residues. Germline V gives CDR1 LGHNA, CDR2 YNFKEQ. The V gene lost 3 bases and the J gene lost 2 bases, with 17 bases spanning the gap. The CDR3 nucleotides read TGTGCCAGCAGCCACAATGACCAGGGGCTGGCCTACGAGCAGTACTTC. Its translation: CASSHNDQGLAYEQYF.

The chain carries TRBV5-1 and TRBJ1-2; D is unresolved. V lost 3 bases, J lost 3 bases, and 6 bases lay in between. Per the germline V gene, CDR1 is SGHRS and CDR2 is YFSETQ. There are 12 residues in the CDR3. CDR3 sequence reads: CASSSSDYGYTF. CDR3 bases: TGCGCCAGCAGCTCCTCGGACTATGGCTACACCTTC.

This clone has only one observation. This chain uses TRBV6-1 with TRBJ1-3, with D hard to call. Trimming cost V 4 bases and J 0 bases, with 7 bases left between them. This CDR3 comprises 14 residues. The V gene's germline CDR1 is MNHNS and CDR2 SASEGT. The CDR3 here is CASSVPGSGNTIYF. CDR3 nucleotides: TGTGCCAGCAGTGTGCCAGGCTCTGGAAACACCATATATTTT.

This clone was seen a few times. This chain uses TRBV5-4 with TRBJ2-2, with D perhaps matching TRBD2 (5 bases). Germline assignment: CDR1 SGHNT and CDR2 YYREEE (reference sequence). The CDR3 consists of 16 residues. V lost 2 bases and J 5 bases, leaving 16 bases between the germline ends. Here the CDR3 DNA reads TGTGCCAGCAGCTTACGGTTAGCGTGGAATACCGGGGAGCTGTTTTTT. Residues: CASSLRLAWNTGELFF.

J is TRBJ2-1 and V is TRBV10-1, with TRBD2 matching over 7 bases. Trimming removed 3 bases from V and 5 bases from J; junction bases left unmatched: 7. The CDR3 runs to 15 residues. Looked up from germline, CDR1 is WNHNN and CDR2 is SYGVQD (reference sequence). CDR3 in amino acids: CASSDRGEANNEQFF. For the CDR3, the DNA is TGCGCCAGCAGTGATCGGGGGGAGGCTAACAATGAGCAGTTCTTC.